Listed below are T cell receptor beta chains from one sample, sequenced in a study of T cell changes during pregnancy in multiple sclerosis. The repertoire was sequenced with immunoSEQ multiplex PCR; TCRdb's copy has only in-frame clones and lacks some. The sample includes about 69,000 clones, over 75% of them seen just once. Source: CD4+ T cells from peripheral blood mononuclear cells, taken in the third trimester of pregnancy. Receptors originate from a female donor in good health, enrolled as a control in a pregnancy study. The CDR3 runs from the conserved cysteine through the conserved F or W.

j_gene: TRBJ1-4
v_gene: TRBV18
CDR3aa: CASSQSLLAGEKLFF

j_gene: TRBJ2-3
v_gene: TRBV5-4
CDR3aa: CASSLRGSLRGTTDTQYF

j_gene: TRBJ2-1
v_gene: TRBV7-9
CDR3aa: CASSLTRLAGGNEQFF

j_gene: TRBJ2-5
v_gene: TRBV4-3
CDR3aa: CASSQDWRRASGGPETQYF

j_gene: TRBJ1-1
v_gene: TRBV7-2
CDR3aa: CASSSVGGNTEAFF

j_gene: TRBJ2-3
v_gene: TRBV19
CDR3aa: CASSATGSTDTQYF

j_gene: TRBJ2-3
v_gene: TRBV6-6
CDR3aa: CASQRGGRGTDTQYF

j_gene: TRBJ2-7
v_gene: TRBV30
CDR3aa: CAWSEHRGYRSYEQYF

j_gene: TRBJ1-4
v_gene: TRBV30
CDR3aa: CAWSRRGGEKLFF

j_gene: TRBJ1-2
v_gene: TRBV5-4
CDR3aa: CASSTGTGYGYTF

j_gene: TRBJ2-1
v_gene: TRBV6-5
CDR3aa: CASSYSTPVRNEQFF

j_gene: TRBJ1-1
v_gene: TRBV19
CDR3aa: CASSWTGKNTEAFF

j_gene: TRBJ2-1
v_gene: TRBV18
CDR3aa: CASSATSGPYNEQFF

j_gene: TRBJ1-5
v_gene: TRBV19
CDR3aa: CASSTIDGDRGLGQPQHF

j_gene: TRBJ2-7
v_gene: TRBV10-2
CDR3aa: CASSESTRSGEQYF

j_gene: TRBJ2-7
v_gene: TRBV27
CDR3aa: CASSLGRAAYEQYF

j_gene: TRBJ2-1
v_gene: TRBV5-4
CDR3aa: CASSLTGSDEQFF

j_gene: TRBJ2-3
v_gene: TRBV12-5
CDR3aa: CASGLGRLAGTDTQYF

j_gene: TRBJ1-6
v_gene: TRBV12-5
CDR3aa: CASGPGTDNSPLHF

j_gene: TRBJ2-3
v_gene: TRBV12-1
CDR3aa: CASSFSGTSGDGTDTQYF

j_gene: TRBJ1-2
v_gene: TRBV18
CDR3aa: CASSPPASGDLVYGYTF